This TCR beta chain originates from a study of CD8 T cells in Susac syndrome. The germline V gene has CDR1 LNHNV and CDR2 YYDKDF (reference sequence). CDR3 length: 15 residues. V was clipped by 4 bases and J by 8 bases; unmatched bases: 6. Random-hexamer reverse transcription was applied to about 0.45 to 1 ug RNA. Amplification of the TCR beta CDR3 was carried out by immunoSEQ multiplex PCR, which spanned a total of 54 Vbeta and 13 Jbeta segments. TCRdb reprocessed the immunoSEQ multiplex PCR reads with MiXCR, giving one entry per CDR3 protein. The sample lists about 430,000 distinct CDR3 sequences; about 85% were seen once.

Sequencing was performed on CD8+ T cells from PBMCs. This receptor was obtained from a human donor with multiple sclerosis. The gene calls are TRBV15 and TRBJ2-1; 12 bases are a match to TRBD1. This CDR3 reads CATSKGQGAFDEQFF. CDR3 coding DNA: TGTGCCACCAGCAAGGGACAGGGGGCGTTCGATGAGCAGTTCTTC. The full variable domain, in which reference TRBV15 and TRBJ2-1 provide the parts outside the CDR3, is DAMVIQNPRYQVTQFGKPVTLSCSQTLNHNVMYWYQQKSSQAPKLLFHYYDKDFNNEADTPDNFQSRRPNTSFCFLDIRSPGLGDTAMYLCATSKGQGAFDEQFFGPGTRLTVL.